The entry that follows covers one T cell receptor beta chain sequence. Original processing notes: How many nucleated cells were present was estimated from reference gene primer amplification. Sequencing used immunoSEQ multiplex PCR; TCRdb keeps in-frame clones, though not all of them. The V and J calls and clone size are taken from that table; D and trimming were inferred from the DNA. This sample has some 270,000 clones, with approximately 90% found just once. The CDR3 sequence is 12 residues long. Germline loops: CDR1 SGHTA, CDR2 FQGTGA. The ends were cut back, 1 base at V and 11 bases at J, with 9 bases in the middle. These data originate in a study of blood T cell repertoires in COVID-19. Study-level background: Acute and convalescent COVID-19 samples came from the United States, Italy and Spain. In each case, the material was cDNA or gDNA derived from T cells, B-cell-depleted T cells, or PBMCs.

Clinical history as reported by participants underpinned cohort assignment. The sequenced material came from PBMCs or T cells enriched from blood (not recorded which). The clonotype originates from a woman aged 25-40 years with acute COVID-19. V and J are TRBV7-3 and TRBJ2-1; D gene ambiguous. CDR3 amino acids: CASSLSGEQQFF. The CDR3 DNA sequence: TGTGCCAGCAGCTTAAGTGGAGAGCAGCAGTTCTTC.